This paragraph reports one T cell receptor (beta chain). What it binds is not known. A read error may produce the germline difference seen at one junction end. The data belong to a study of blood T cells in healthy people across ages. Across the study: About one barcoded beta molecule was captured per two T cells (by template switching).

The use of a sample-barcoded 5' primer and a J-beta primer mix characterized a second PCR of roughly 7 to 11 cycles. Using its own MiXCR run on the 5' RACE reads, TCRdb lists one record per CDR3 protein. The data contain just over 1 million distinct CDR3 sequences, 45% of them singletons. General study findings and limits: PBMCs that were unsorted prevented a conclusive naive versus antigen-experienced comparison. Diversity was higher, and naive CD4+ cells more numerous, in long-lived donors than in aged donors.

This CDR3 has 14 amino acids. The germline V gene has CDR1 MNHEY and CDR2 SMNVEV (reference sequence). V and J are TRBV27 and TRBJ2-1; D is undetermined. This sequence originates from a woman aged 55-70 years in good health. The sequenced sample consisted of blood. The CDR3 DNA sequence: TGTGCCAGCAGTGTATCTAGGGCCTACAATGAGCAGTTCTTC. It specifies CASSVSRAYNEQFF.